This T cell receptor beta chain came from a study of blood T cell repertoires in COVID-19. Study information: Sites across the United States, Italy and Spain contributed samples from acute and convalescent COVID-19. PBMCs, B-cell-depleted T cells, or T cells were the source of the cDNA or gDNA that made up the material.

The V and J ends lost 9 bases and 5 bases, in that order; junction bases with no gene match: 9. CDR1 and CDR2 from the germline V gene are MNHEY and SVGAGI. This CDR3 spans 13 amino acids. Source study methods: For nucleated cells, counts were estimated from reference gene primer amplification. Assay: immunoSEQ multiplex PCR; the TCRdb copy retains only in-frame clones and omits some. The V and J calls and clone size come from that table; D and trimming were worked out from the DNA. The sample includes tens of thousands of clones, 85% of them seen just once. The sequence was collected from an elderly man with acute or convalescent COVID-19. Material: peripheral blood. The genes are TRBV6-5 and TRBJ1-2; the match to TRBD1 covers 7 bases. The CDR3 region has the DNA TGTGCCAGTAAAGGGACAGTACAATATGGCTACACCTTC. Translated: CASKGTVQYGYTF.